A single sample is the source of the 5 T cell receptor beta chains below, sequenced in a study of blood T cell repertoires in COVID-19. The method was immunoSEQ multiplex PCR; TCRdb's version includes in-frame clones alone and lacks a portion of them. The repertoire has some 250,000 clones, 80% to 90% of them found once; the top ten carry almost 2%. The specimen sequenced was peripheral blood. The receptors derive from a man under 40 with active or convalescent COVID-19.

V gene TRBV7-9 combines with J gene TRBJ2-3, with D possibly TRBD1 on 6 matching bases. The CDR3 runs 16 residues. From germline, CDR1 is SEHNR and CDR2 FQNEAQ (reference sequence). V was shortened by 3 bases and J by 5 bases, with 18 bases between the two germline ends. CDR3 bases: TGTGCCAGCAGCTTGGACCCGGGACGGGGACAAGATACGCAGTATTTT. It specifies CASSLDPGRGQDTQYF.

The CDR3 here is CAWSGDSMNTEAFF. The CDR3 nucleotides are TGTGCCTGGAGTGGGGACAGTATGAACACTGAAGCTTTCTTT. The chain joins TRBV30 to TRBJ1-1; 7 bases map to TRBD1. The CDR3 contains 14 residues. Germline CDR1 is GTSNPN and CDR2 is SVGIG (reference sequence). V lost 1 base and J lost 0; bases outside the gene matches: 2.

This clone was observed a few times. The chain is built from TRBV3-1 (or the pseudogene TRBV3-2) and TRBJ1-6; possible D gene TRBD1, 5 bases. Germline V gives CDR1 LGHDT, CDR2 YNNKEL (reference sequence). The length of the CDR3 is 15 residues. V was trimmed by 0 bases and J by 7 bases, leaving 10 bases between them. Written as DNA, the CDR3 is TGTGCCAGCAGCCAAGAAGACAGTTGGAATTCACCCCTCCACTTT. This encodes CASSQEDSWNSPLHF.

The chain joins TRBV4-3 to TRBJ2-1, with 10 positions matching TRBD2. The junction had 6 bases not matched to a gene; V was cut back by 4 bases and J by 6 bases. The length of the CDR3 is 15 residues. CDR1 is LGHNA and CDR2 is YSLEER in the germline V gene. Here the CDR3 reads CASSLVRLAGNEQFF. In DNA form, the CDR3 reads TGCGCCAGCAGCCTCGTCCGACTAGCGGGCAATGAGCAGTTCTTC.

This CDR3 is CASIIRGGATGELFF. The DNA for the CDR3 is TGTGCCAGTATTATTCGTGGGGGCGCAACCGGGGAGCTGTTTTTT. J is TRBJ2-2 and V is TRBV19, with D perhaps TRBD1 (6 bases). Per the germline V gene, CDR1 is LNHDA and CDR2 is SQIVND (reference sequence). The length of the CDR3 is 15 residues. V lost 7 bases and J lost 5, with 17 bases in between.